This T cell receptor (beta chain) appears in the sequencing data of a study of T cell clonality in common variable immunodeficiency. General observations from the study: Reportedly, TCR beta sequences from common variable immunodeficiency showed fewer deletions and N-nucleotide insertions.

This clone was counted many times. Its antigen is as yet unknown. The CDR3 end falls 3 residues outside the read, so it is completed with the germline J gene. Germline V lookup: CDR1 SGHTA, CDR2 FQGTGA. J was trimmed by 1 base and V by 2 bases; bases with no gene match: 7. The CDR3 has 18 residues. The table came from immunoSEQ multiplex PCR; TCRdb's copy has only in-frame clones and leaves some out. The repertoire shows roughly 25,000 clones, none seen only once; the top ten take 24%. CVID meant reduced serum IgG, IgA and/or IgM plus specific antibody deficiency. Both groups were predominantly of Caucasian heritage.

Sequences were obtained from peripheral blood mononuclear cells. The chain employs TRBV7-3 and TRBJ2-1; TRBD2 matches 11 bases. The sequence derives from a human donor with common variable immunodeficiency. The CDR3 DNA, read in part, is TGTGCCAGCAGCTTACTCCTAGCGGGGGGTGAGTCCTACAATGAG. The encoded protein is CASSLLLAGGESYNE. The complete CDR3 sequence is CASSLLLAGGESYNEQFF. The full variable domain, in which reference TRBV7-3 and TRBJ2-1 provide the parts outside the CDR3, is GAGVSQTPSNKVTEKGKYVELRCDPISGHTALYWYRQSLGQGPEFLIYFQGTGAADDSGLPNDRFFAVRPEGSVSTLKIQRTERGDSAVYLCASSLLLAGGESYNEQFFGPGTRLTVL.